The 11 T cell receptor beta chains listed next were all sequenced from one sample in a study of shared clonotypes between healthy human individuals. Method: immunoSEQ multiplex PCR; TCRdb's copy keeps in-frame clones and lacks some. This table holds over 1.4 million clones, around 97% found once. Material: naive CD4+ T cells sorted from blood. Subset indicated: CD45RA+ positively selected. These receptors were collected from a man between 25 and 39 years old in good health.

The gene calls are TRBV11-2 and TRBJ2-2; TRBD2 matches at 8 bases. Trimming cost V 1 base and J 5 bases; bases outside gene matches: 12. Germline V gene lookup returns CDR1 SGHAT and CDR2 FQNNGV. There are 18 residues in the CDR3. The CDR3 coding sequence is TGTGCCAGCAGCTTAGCCGCGAGCGTAGCGGGAAGAACCGGGGAGCTGTTTTTT. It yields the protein CASSLAASVAGRTGELFF. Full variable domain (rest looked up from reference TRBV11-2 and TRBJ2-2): EAGVAQSPRYKIIEKRQSVAFWCNPISGHATLYWYQQILGQGPKLLIQFQNNGVVDDSQLPKDRFSAERLKGVDSTLKIQPAKLEDSAVYLCASSLAASVAGRTGELFFGEGSRLTVL.

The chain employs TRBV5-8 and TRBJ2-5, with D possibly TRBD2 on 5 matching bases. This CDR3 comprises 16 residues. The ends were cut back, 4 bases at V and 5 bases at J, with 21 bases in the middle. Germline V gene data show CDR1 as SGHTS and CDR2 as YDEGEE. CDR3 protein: CASSTLTSGMRETQYF. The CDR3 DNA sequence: TGTGCCAGCAGCACCCTCACCTCGGGAATGAGGGAGACCCAGTACTTC.

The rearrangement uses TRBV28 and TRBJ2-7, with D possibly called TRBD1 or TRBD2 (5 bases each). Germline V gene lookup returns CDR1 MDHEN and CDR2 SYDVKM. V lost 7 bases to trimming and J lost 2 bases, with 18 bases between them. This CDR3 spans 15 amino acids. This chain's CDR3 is CASKQTTGRTYEQYF. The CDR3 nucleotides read TGTGCCAGCAAACAAACGACGGGACGGACCTACGAGCAGTACTTC.

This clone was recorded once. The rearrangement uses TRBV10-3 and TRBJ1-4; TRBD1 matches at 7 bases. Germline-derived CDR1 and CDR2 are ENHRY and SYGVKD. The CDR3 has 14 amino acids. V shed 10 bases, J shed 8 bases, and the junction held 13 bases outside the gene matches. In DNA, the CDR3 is TGTGCCACCGGGATCCTGGGGACAGACGAAAAACTGTTTTTT. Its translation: CATGILGTDEKLFF.

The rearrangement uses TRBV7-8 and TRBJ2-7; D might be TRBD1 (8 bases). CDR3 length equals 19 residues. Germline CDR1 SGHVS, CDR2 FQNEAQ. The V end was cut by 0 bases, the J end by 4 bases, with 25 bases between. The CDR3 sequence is CASSLAKAGTQGDFYEQYF. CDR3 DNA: TGTGCCAGCAGCTTAGCAAAAGCGGGGACACAGGGGGACTTTTACGAGCAGTACTTC.

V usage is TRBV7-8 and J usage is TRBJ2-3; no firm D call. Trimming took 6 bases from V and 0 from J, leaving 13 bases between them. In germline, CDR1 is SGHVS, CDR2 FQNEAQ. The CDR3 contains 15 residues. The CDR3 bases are TGTGCCAGCAGTTTTCTCAGAACTAGCACAGATACGCAGTATTTT. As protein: CASSFLRTSTDTQYF.

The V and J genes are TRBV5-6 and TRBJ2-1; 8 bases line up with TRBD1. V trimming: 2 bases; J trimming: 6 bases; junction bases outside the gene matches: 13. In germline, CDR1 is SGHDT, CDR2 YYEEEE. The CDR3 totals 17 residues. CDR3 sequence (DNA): TGTGCCAGCAGCTTCCTATCCAGGGGGCCAGATCCCAATGAGCAGTTCTTC. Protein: CASSFLSRGPDPNEQFF.

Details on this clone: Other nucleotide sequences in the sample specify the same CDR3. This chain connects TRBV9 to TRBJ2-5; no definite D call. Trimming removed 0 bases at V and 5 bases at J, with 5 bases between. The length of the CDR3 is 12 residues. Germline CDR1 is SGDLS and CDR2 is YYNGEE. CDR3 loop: CASSVVGETQYF. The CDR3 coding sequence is TGTGCCAGCAGCGTAGTAGGGGAGACCCAGTACTTC. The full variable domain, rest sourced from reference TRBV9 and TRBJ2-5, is DSGVTQTPKHLITATGQRVTLRCSPRSGDLSVYWYQQSLDQGLQFLIQYYNGEERAKGNILERFSAQQFPDLHSELNLSSLELGDSALYFCASSVVGETQYFGPGTRLLVL.

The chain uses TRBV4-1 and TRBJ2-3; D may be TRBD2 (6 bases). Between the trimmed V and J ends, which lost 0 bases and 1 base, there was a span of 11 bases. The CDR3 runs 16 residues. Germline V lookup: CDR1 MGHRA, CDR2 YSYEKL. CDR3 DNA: TGCGCCAGCAGCCAAGATACGGGAGCAGGCACAGATACGCAGTATTTT. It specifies CASSQDTGAGTDTQYF.

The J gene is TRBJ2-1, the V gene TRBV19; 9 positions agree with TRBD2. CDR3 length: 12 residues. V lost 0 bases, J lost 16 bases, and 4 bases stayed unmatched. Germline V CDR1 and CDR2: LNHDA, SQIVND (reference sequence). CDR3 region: CASSIDQGTSFF. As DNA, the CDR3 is TGTGCCAGTAGTATAGATCAGGGGACTAGCTTCTTC.

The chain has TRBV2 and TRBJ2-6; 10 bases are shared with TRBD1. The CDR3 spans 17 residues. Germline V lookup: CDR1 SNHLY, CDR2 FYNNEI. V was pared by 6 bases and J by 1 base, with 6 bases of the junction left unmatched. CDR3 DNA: TGTGCCAGCAGATGGGGACAGGGGAGGTCTGGGGCCAACGTCCTGACTTTC. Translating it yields CASRWGQGRSGANVLTF.